This section outlines one T cell receptor (beta chain) sequence together with its context. Its antigen is still unknown. Germline CDR1 and CDR2: LGHDT and YNNKEL (reference sequence). Trimming at V came to 0 bases and at J to 12 bases, leaving 9 bases not matched to a gene. CDR3 size: 15 residues. This sample is part of a study of response to subunit inactivated influenza vaccine. TCRdb called the RT-PCR reads again in MiXCR, with one record for every CDR3 protein. The sample has a few hundred thousand distinct CDR3 sequences, approximately 10% seen once; the top ten hold approximately 10%. Study-wide points: T cells newly recruited by each seasonal influenza vaccination are few, the authors suggested.

These sequences were also reported in another study, on T cells expressing NK-cell markers. That publication notes: Production of TCR beta cDNA relied on 5'RACE template switching with UMIs. Underlying the TCR beta repertoires were sorted CD3+CD56+NKG2C+, CD3+CD56+NKG2C- and CD3+CD56-NKG2C+ T cells. Specificity for HCMV among expanded NKG2C+ T cell clones was not established.

The origin of this receptor is a man in his forties or fifties who received an inactivated influenza vaccine. The sample was PBMCs from blood, taken on the day of vaccination. The chain combines TRBV3-1 with TRBJ2-3; 10 positions match TRBD2. The CDR3 loop is CASSQDMASGSFQYF. The DNA of the CDR3 is TGTGCCAGCAGCCAAGATATGGCTAGCGGGAGCTTCCAGTATTTT.